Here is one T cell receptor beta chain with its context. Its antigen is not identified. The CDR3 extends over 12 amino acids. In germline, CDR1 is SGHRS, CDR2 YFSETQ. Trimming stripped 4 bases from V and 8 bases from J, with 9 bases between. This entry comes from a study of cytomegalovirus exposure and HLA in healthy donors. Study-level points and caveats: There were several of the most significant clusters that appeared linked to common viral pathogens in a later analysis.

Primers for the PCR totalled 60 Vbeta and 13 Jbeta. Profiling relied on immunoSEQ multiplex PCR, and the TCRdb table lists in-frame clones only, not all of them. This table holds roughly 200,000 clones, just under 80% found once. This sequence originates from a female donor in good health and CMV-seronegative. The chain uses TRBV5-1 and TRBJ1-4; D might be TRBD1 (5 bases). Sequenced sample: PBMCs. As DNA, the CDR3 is TGCGCCAGCAGCCTTAACAGGGAAAAACTGTTTTTT. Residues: CASSLNREKLFF.